This T cell receptor (beta chain) emerged from a study of blood T cells in healthy people across ages. It was with a sample-barcoded 5' primer and a J-beta primer mix that a second PCR of about 7 to 12 cycles was run. TCRdb redid the calling of the 5' RACE reads with MiXCR, one entry per CDR3 protein. This sample has around 1.1 million distinct CDR3 sequences, with around two fifths found just once. V was shortened by 0 bases and J by 6 bases, with 14 bases between the two germline ends. This CDR3 has 16 residues. Germline values: CDR1 LGHDT, CDR2 YNNKEL (reference sequence). This clonotype was observed a handful of times. Antigen specificity is unknown. Study-wide findings and caveats: Researchers deemed the diversity estimates from one million T cells underestimates.

The sequence was obtained from a man between 18 and 35 years old in good health. The sample consisted of blood. This chain joins TRBV3-1 and TRBJ2-2; no firm D call. CDR3 protein: CASSQERRFGSGELFF. CDR3 DNA sequence: TGTGCCAGCAGCCAAGAACGAAGGTTTGGGTCCGGGGAGCTGTTTTTT. Using reference TRBV3-1 and TRBJ2-2 for the parts outside the CDR3, the full variable domain is DTAVSQTPKYLVTQMGNDKSIKCEQNLGHDTMYWYKQDSKKFLKIMFSYNNKELIINETVPNRFSPKSPDKAHLNLHINSLELGDSAVYFCASSQERRFGSGELFFGEGSRLTVL.